This TCR beta chain was sequenced in a study of molecular identifiers for immune sequencing clone quantification. In the study overall: Replicates partitioned RNA from approximately 22,000 or 94,000 naive CD8 cells into five parts, sequencing four. Study-wide points: Beyond 20 RNA copies, clones held over 97% of effector molecules, compared with under 1% in naive cells.

In the sort, naive CD8 T cells were defined as CD8+CD4-CCR7+CD45RA+. Methods described previously, with TCR primers listed, were used for bulk TCR libraries. One entry per CDR3 protein results from TCRdb running MiXCR on the PCR reads. The sample holds approximately 12,000 distinct CDR3 sequences, 15% to 20% seen once. V was cut by 6 bases and J by 4 bases, with 12 bases left in between. Germline V gene lookup returns CDR1 MNHEY and CDR2 SVGAGI. CDR3 length equals 13 residues. This clonotype was recorded many times. Its antigen is unidentified. The sequenced sample consisted of naive CD8+ T cells from blood, with Jurkat cell RNA spiked in. Sample subset: FACS-sorted CD8+CD4-CCR7+CD45RA+ naive T cells. The V call is TRBV6-5, the J call TRBJ1-2; D unclear. This TCR was sampled from a human donor in good health. Some libraries in this study had Jurkat cell RNA spiked in. The CDR3: CASSPQAFYGYTF. DNA for the CDR3: TGTGCCAGCAGCCCGCAGGCGTTCTATGGCTACACCTTC.